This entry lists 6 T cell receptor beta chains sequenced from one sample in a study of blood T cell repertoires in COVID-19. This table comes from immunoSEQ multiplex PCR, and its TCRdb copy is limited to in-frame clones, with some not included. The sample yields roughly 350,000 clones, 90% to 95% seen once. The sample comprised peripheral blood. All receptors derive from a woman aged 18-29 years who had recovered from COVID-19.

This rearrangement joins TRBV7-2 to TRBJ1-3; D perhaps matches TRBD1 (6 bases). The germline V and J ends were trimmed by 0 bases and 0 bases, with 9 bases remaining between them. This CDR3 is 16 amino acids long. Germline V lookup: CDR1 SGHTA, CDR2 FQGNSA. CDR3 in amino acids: CASSLAGGASGNTIYF. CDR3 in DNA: TGTGCCAGCAGCTTAGCAGGGGGGGCCTCTGGAAACACCATATATTTT.

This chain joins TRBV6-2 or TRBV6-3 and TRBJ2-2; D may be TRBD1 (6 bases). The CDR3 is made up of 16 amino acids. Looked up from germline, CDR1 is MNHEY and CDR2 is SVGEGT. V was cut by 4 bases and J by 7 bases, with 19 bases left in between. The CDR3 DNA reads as TGTGCCAGCAGTTTTAAGGGCAGGGGCGATTACGGGGAGCTGTTTTTT. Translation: CASSFKGRGDYGELFF.

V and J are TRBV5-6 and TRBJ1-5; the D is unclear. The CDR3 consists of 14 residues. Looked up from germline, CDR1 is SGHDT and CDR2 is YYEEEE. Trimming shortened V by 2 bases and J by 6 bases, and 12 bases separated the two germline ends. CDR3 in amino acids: CASSLGRVVQPQHF. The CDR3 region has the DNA TGTGCCAGCAGCTTAGGGAGGGTAGTTCAGCCCCAGCATTTT.

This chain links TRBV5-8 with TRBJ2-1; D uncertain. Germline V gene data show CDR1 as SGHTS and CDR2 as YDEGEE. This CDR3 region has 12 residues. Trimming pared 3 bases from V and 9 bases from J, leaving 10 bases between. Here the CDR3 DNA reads TGTGCCAGCAGCTCCTCTAGAGGTGAGCAGTTCTTC. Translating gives CASSSSRGEQFF.

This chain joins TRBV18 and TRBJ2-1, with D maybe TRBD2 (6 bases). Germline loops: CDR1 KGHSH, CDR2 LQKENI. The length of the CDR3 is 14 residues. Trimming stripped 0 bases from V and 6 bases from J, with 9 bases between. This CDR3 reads CASSPPHGGNEQFF. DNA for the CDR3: TGTGCCAGCTCACCACCGCACGGGGGCAATGAGCAGTTCTTC. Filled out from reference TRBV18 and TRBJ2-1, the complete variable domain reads NAGVMQNPRHLVRRRGQEARLRCSPMKGHSHVYWYRQLPEEGLKFMVYLQKENIIDESGMPKERFSAEFPKEGPSILRIQQVVRGDSAAYFCASSPPHGGNEQFFGPGTRLTVL.

Here the CDR3 DNA reads TGTGCCAGCAGCTTAGACAGAACCTACGAGCAGTACGTC. It translates to CASSLDRTYEQYV. The J gene is TRBJ2-7, the V gene TRBV11-3; D is undetermined. Trimming stripped 0 bases from V and 2 bases from J, with 5 bases between. Germline V gives CDR1 SGHNT, CDR2 YENEEA. The CDR3 covers 13 residues.